The rows below give T cell receptor beta chains drawn from one sample of a study of response to subunit inactivated influenza vaccine. TCRdb redid the calling of the RT-PCR reads with MiXCR, one entry per CDR3 protein. Of 700,000 to 800,000 distinct CDR3 sequences listed, roughly 20% are singletons. The source was PBMCs from blood, collected about 5 days after vaccination. Receptors originate from a man between 50 and 59 years old who received an inactivated influenza vaccine. Both conserved end residues are part of each CDR3. The D gene is left open where the match is weak. Rows give clone size only sometimes, using once, few, many, or a class for an expanded clone.

j_call	cdr3_length	v_call	clone_size	d_call	cdr3_aa	cdr3_nt
TRBJ2-1	14	TRBV27	few	TRBD1	CASRGTGTYNEQFF	TGTGCCAGCAGAGGGACAGGGACCTACAATGAGCAGTTCTTC
TRBJ1-1	15	TRBV6-2/TRBV6-3	-	TRBD1	CASSYRGLRNTEAFF	TGTGCCAGCAGTTACAGGGGGCTCAGGAACACTGAAGCTTTCTTT
TRBJ2-2	15	TRBV6-1	-	-	CASSPKQANTGELFF	TGTGCCAGCAGCCCTAAACAGGCGAACACCGGGGAGCTGTTTTTT
TRBJ2-1	16	TRBV13	-	TRBD2	CASSSVAGPKYNEQFF	TGTGCCAGCAGCTCCGTAGCGGGGCCGAAATACAATGAGCAGTTCTTC
TRBJ1-5	14	TRBV20-1	many	TRBD1	CSAREIQGVQPQHF	TGCAGTGCTAGAGAGATACAGGGGGTTCAGCCCCAGCATTTT
TRBJ1-2	16	TRBV5-6	-	-	CASSDGKLRLNYGYTF	TGTGCCAGCAGCGATGGGAAACTTCGCCTAAACTATGGCTACACCTTC
TRBJ2-1	15	TRBV5-6	-	TRBD2	CASSKGLAGALEQFF	TGTGCCAGCAGCAAGGGACTAGCGGGAGCTCTTGAGCAGTTCTTC
TRBJ2-7	13	TRBV5-1	many	-	CASSLLGAYEQYF	TGCGCCAGCAGCCTGCTGGGGGCTTACGAGCAGTACTTC
TRBJ2-2	14	TRBV29-1	many	TRBD2	CSVDLAGVTGELFF	TGCAGCGTTGATCTAGCGGGGGTCACCGGGGAGCTGTTTTTT
TRBJ1-5	15	TRBV20-1	-	-	CSARNLQDLSRPQHF	TGCAGTGCTAGGAACTTACAGGATCTAAGCCGGCCCCAGCATTTT
TRBJ1-5	16	TRBV20-1	few	TRBD1	CSAREEYRGLNQPQHF	TGCAGTGCTAGGGAAGAATACAGGGGGCTTAATCAGCCCCAGCATTTT
TRBJ2-5	13	TRBV5-1	-	-	CASSLQGTETQYF	TGCGCCAGCAGCTTGCAGGGGACAGAGACCCAGTACTTC
TRBJ2-1	13	TRBV7-9	-	-	CASSPPLGGEQFF	TGTGCCAGCAGCCCTCCGTTAGGAGGTGAGCAGTTCTTC
TRBJ2-3	13	TRBV29-1	few	TRBD2	CSVAAAGVDTQYF	TGCAGCGTGGCCGCTGCGGGAGTAGATACGCAGTATTTT
TRBJ1-2	14	TRBV7-8	few	-	CASSLDTATYGYTF	TGTGCCAGCAGCTTAGACACAGCCACCTATGGCTACACCTTC
TRBJ2-2	15	TRBV4-3	few	-	CASSPGSVNTGELFF	TGCGCCAGCAGCCCTGGGAGTGTAAACACCGGGGAGCTGTTTTTT
TRBJ2-7	16	TRBV2	-	TRBD1	CASSEFSRGRYSEQYF	TGTGCCAGCAGTGAATTCAGCAGGGGGCGGTATTCCGAGCAGTACTTC
TRBJ2-2	19	TRBV4-3	few	TRBD2	CASSQALTWLAGFTGELFF	TGCGCCAGCAGCCAAGCCTTAACCTGGCTAGCGGGGTTCACCGGGGAGCTGTTTTTT
TRBJ1-2	13	TRBV10-3	many	-	CAISAGVGYGYTF	TGTGCCATCAGTGCTGGGGTCGGGTATGGCTACACCTTC
TRBJ2-3	15	TRBV11-1	-	-	CASSLDGQHTDTQYF	TGTGCCAGCAGCTTAGACGGACAGCACACAGATACGCAGTATTTT
TRBJ2-5	10	TRBV25-1	many	-	CASSAGTQYF	TGTGCCAGCAGCGCCGGGACCCAGTACTTC
TRBJ2-1	14	TRBV20-1	few	-	CSARSGISYNEQFF	TGCAGTGCTAGGTCAGGGATATCCTACAATGAGCAGTTCTTC
TRBJ2-7	15	TRBV29-1	-	-	CSVAGPSGWGLEQYF	TGCAGCGTTGCGGGACCCTCCGGGTGGGGGCTCGAGCAGTACTTC
TRBJ2-4	17	TRBV12-3/TRBV12-4	-	TRBD2	CASSLASGGRAKNIQYF	TGTGCCAGCAGTTTGGCTAGCGGGGGGAGGGCCAAAAACATTCAGTACTTC
TRBJ2-1	16	TRBV20-1	once	TRBD2	CSARDRRTSGGGVQFF	TGCAGTGCTAGAGATCGTAGGACTAGCGGGGGAGGAGTGCAGTTCTTC
TRBJ1-1	13	TRBV29-1	few	-	CSVEDSMREEAFF	TGCAGCGTTGAAGATTCTATGAGGGAAGAAGCTTTCTTT
TRBJ1-4	13	TRBV28	-	-	CASSRGSGEKLFF	TGTGCCAGCAGCAGGGGATCAGGAGAAAAACTGTTTTTT
TRBJ2-3	15	TRBV20-1	-	TRBD2	CSARGSGLRTDTQYF	TGCAGTGCTAGAGGATCGGGACTACGCACAGATACGCAGTATTTT
TRBJ2-2	16	TRBV6-2/TRBV6-3	-	TRBD2	CASTLPSGGTSGELFF	TGTGCCAGCACCCTCCCCAGCGGGGGGACCAGCGGGGAGCTGTTTTTT
TRBJ2-7	13	TRBV3-1	once	TRBD2	CASRTSGRAEQYF	TGTGCCAGCAGGACTAGCGGGAGGGCCGAGCAGTACTTC
TRBJ1-1	12	TRBV12-3/TRBV12-4	-	TRBD1	CASTQQGPEAFF	TGTGCCAGCACTCAACAGGGGCCTGAAGCTTTCTTT
TRBJ1-2	14	TRBV7-9	-	-	CASSTVTGNYGYTF	TGTGCCAGCAGCACTGTGACAGGCAACTATGGCTACACCTTC
TRBJ2-7	12	TRBV20-1	-	-	CSARAGVGEQYF	TGCAGTGCTAGAGCGGGGGTAGGGGAGCAGTACTTC
TRBJ2-3	15	TRBV5-1	few	-	CASSSGHFNTDTQYF	TGCGCCAGCAGCTCCGGACATTTCAACACAGATACGCAGTATTTT
TRBJ2-7	14	TRBV10-3	few	-	CAISERGGGDEQYF	TGTGCCATCAGTGAGAGGGGAGGGGGCGACGAGCAGTACTTC
TRBJ1-5	16	TRBV18	-	-	CASSEDLWGGRQPQHF	TGTGCCAGCTCGGAGGATTTATGGGGGGGTCGACAGCCCCAGCATTTT
TRBJ2-1	13	TRBV6-2/TRBV6-3	-	TRBD1	CASSWTGLNEQFF	TGTGCCAGCAGTTGGACAGGGCTAAATGAGCAGTTCTTC
TRBJ1-2	15	TRBV5-5	-	TRBD1	CASTLRAGGFYGYTF	TGTGCCAGCACCCTTCGTGCAGGGGGCTTCTATGGCTACACCTTC
TRBJ2-1	15	TRBV5-6	few	-	CASSPGHLSYNEQFF	TGTGCCAGCAGCCCGGGACATCTCTCCTACAATGAGCAGTTCTTC
TRBJ1-2	13	TRBV20-1	-	-	CSASGGSTNGYTF	TGCAGTGCCTCCGGCGGCAGCACGAATGGCTACACCTTC
TRBJ2-7	15	TRBV20-1	-	-	CSAPSPREGSYEQYF	TGCAGTGCTCCCAGCCCCAGGGAAGGGTCCTACGAGCAGTACTTC
TRBJ2-7	14	TRBV4-3	few	-	CASSQALFSYEQYF	TGCGCCAGCAGCCAAGCGCTGTTCTCCTACGAGCAGTACTTC
TRBJ2-5	13	TRBV10-3	-	TRBD1	CAISPGQGGTQYF	TGTGCCATCAGTCCGGGACAGGGTGGGACCCAGTACTTC
TRBJ2-6	19	TRBV5-1	-	TRBD1	CASSLETGGFVAGANVLTF	TGCGCCAGCAGCTTGGAGACAGGGGGCTTTGTCGCTGGGGCCAACGTCCTGACTTTC
TRBJ1-1	14	TRBV20-1	-	-	CSARRQVRATEAFF	TGCAGTGCTAGAAGACAGGTACGGGCCACTGAAGCTTTCTTT
TRBJ2-7	14	TRBV5-1	-	TRBD1	CASSWMTGKHEQYF	TGCGCCAGCAGCTGGATGACAGGGAAACACGAGCAGTACTTC
TRBJ2-1	14	TRBV7-2	few	-	CASSPPPGNNEQFF	TGTGCCAGCAGCCCCCCCCCAGGGAACAATGAGCAGTTCTTC
TRBJ2-3	15	TRBV3-1	-	-	CASSKGGRVADTQYF	TGTGCCAGCAGCAAAGGGGGTAGAGTGGCAGATACGCAGTATTTT
TRBJ2-2	14	TRBV29-1	many	-	CSAIKDLNTGELFF	TGCAGCGCGATTAAAGACTTAAACACCGGGGAGCTGTTTTTT
TRBJ2-3	15	TRBV4-3	-	TRBD2	CASSGGAGGQNTQYF	TGCGCCAGCAGCGGGGGGGCGGGAGGACAAAATACGCAGTATTTT
TRBJ2-2	15	TRBV12-3/TRBV12-4	many	TRBD1	CASRIGQVNTGELFF	TGTGCCAGCAGGATTGGACAGGTGAACACCGGGGAGCTGTTTTTT
TRBJ2-5	15	TRBV7-2	few	-	CASSLSGREQETQYF	TGTGCCAGCAGCTTATCCGGCAGGGAGCAAGAGACCCAGTACTTC
TRBJ1-4	15	TRBV7-8	few	TRBD1	CASSTRTGDNEKLFF	TGTGCCAGCAGCACCAGGACAGGAGATAATGAAAAACTGTTTTTT